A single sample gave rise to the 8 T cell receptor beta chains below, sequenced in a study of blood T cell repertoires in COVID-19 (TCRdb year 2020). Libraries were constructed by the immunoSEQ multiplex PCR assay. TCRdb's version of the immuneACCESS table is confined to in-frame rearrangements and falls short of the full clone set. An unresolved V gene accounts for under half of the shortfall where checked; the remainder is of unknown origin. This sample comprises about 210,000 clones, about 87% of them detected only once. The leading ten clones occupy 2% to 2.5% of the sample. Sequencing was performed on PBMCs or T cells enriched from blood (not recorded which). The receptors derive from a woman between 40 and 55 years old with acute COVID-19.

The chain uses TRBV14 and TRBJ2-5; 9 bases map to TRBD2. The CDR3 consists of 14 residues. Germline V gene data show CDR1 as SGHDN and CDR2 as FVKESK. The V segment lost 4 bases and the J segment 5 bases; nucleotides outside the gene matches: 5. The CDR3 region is CASSRYGLAETQYF. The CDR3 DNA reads TGTGCCAGCAGCCGCTATGGACTAGCGGAGACCCAGTACTTC.

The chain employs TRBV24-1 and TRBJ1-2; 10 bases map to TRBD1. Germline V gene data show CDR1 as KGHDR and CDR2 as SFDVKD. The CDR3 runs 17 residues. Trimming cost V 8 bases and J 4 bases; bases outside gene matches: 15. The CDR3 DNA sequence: TGTGCCACCACCGGCGGGGGACAGGGGAAACAAGGCTATGGCTACACCTTC. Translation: CATTGGGQGKQGYGYTF.

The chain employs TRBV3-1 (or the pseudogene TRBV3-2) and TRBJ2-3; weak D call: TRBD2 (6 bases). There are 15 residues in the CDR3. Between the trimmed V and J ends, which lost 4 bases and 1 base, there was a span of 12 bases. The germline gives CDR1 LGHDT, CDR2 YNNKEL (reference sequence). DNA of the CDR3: TGTGCCAGCAGCCCCGGGGTAGCGGGCACAGATACGCAGTATTTT. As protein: CASSPGVAGTDTQYF.

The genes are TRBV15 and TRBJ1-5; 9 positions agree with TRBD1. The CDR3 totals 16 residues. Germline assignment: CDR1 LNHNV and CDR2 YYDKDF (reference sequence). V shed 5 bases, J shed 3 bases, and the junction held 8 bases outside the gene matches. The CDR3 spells CATSGGQGIVNQPQHF. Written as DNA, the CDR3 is TGTGCCACCAGCGGAGGACAGGGGATTGTCAATCAGCCCCAGCATTTT.

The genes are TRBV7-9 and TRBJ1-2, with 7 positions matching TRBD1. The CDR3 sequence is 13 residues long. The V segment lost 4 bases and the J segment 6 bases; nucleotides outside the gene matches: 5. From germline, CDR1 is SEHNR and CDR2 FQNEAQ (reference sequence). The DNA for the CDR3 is TGTGCCAGCAGCTGGGGACAGAAGAATGGCTACACCTTC. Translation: CASSWGQKNGYTF.

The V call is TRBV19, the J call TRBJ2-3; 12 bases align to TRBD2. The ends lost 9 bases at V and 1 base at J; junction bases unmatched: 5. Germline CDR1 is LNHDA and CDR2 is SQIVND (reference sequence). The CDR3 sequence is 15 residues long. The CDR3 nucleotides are TGTGCCAGCCACTGGACTAGCGGGGGCACAGATACGCAGTATTTT. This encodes CASHWTSGGTDTQYF.

The CDR3, as DNA: TGTGCCAGCAGCAAAGACAGGGTCAGTAACAATGAGCAGTTCTTC. Residues: CASSKDRVSNNEQFF. V is TRBV2 and J is TRBJ2-1; 7 bases are a match to TRBD1. CDR1 is SNHLY and CDR2 is FYNNEI in the germline V gene. The J segment lost 5 bases and the V segment lost 6 bases, leaving 10 bases of the junction unmatched. CDR3 length: 15 residues.

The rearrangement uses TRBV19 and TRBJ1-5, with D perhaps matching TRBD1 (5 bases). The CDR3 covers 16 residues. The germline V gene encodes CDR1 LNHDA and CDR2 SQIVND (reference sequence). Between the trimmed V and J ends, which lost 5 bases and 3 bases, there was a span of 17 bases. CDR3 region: CASSSEHRTTNQPQHF. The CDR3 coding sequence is TGTGCCAGTAGTTCAGAACATAGGACAACCAATCAGCCCCAGCATTTT.